The 27 T cell receptor beta chains in this list originate from one sample, sequenced in a study of regulatory T cells in long-lasting Graves disease. TCR beta libraries were built with iRepertoire HTBI primers and Arm-PCR of CDR3 regions. TCRdb re-derived calls from the multiplex PCR reads in MiXCR, one entry per CDR3 protein. This table holds under 450,000 distinct CDR3 sequences, approximately 10% found once. The time point here: newly diagnosed GD, antithyroid drugs for less than 3 months. After RNA was extracted from PBMCs, the TCR library was made from it. Another study also made use of these data, one on T cells in Graves' hyperthyroidism and ophthalmopathy.

This material consisted of peripheral blood mononuclear cells (PBMCs), taken at new diagnosis, from a patient treated with antithyroid drugs. The source is a woman in her late teens or twenties with Graves disease.

This clonotype was observed at least ten times. The V gene is TRBV18, the J gene TRBJ1-3; D uncertain. CDR1 is KGHSH, CDR2 LQKENI, per germline. V was clipped by 6 bases and J by 2 bases, with 11 bases between them. The CDR3 has 14 residues. CDR3: CASSPARAGNTIYF. The CDR3 coding sequence is TGTGCCAGCTCCCCAGCGAGGGCTGGAAACACCATATATTTT.

The table lists this clonotype with many counts. The chain carries TRBV12-3 or TRBV12-4 and TRBJ1-6, with 9 bases matching TRBD1. Trimming at V came to 6 bases and at J to 8 bases, leaving 8 bases not matched to a gene. The CDR3 runs 15 residues. The CDR3 spells CASRSAGTGYSPLHF. In DNA form, the CDR3 reads TGTGCCAGCAGATCTGCCGGGACAGGGTATTCACCCCTCCACTTT.

Details on this clonotype: A much bigger clone sits one base away, suggesting this may be a read error. V is TRBV6-1 and J is TRBJ2-7; D tentatively fits TRBD1 or TRBD2 (7 bases each). Germline CDR1 reads MNHNS; CDR2 reads SASEGT. The CDR3 sequence is 13 residues long. The CDR3 region has the DNA TGTGCCAGCAGACTCACAGGGGACTACGAGCAGTGCGTC. Protein: CASRLTGDYEQCV.

This clonotype appeared many times. This chain uses TRBV28 with TRBJ1-2; 11 bases map to TRBD1. Germline V CDR1 and CDR2: MDHEN, SYDVKM. Trimming removed 3 bases from V and 6 bases from J; junction bases left unmatched: 6. This CDR3 has 15 amino acids. The CDR3 region has the DNA TGTGCCAGCAGTTTTTCGGACAGGGGGCCGCATGGCTACACCTTC. This sequence encodes CASSFSDRGPHGYTF.

This clonotype was counted only a few times. The chain uses TRBV13 and TRBJ2-2, with D possibly being TRBD1 (5 bases). The CDR3 contains 15 residues. Germline CDR1 is PRHDT and CDR2 is FYEKMQ (reference sequence). The V gene lost 3 bases and the J gene lost 3 bases, with 11 bases spanning the gap. CDR3 sequence reads: CASSFGRVDTGELFF. In nucleotides, the CDR3 is TGTGCCAGCAGCTTCGGCAGGGTGGACACCGGGGAGCTGTTTTTT.

The sample holds many counts of this clonotype. The genes are TRBV27 and TRBJ1-1; D gene unclear. The V gene lost 5 bases and the J gene lost 5 bases, with 12 bases spanning the gap. The CDR3 is 13 amino acids. Germline loops: CDR1 MNHEY, CDR2 SMNVEV (reference sequence). CDR3 loop: CASSPQWSTEAFF. The CDR3, as DNA: TGTGCCAGCAGTCCTCAATGGAGTACTGAAGCTTTCTTT.

In its sample, this clonotype was seen many times. This chain connects TRBV20-1 to TRBJ1-1; 8 nucleotides line up with TRBD1. The CDR3 is 16 residues long. Germline trimming cut 0 bases from V and 0 bases from J; bases unmatched to any gene: 6. The germline gives CDR1 DFQATT, CDR2 SNEGSKA (reference sequence). As DNA, the CDR3 is TGCAGTGCTAGAGATCCTATCAGGGGGCTGAACACTGAAGCTTTCTTT. Translation gives CSARDPIRGLNTEAFF.

This clonotype was counted many times. The chain links TRBV12-3 or TRBV12-4 to TRBJ1-5; TRBD1 is a possible D gene (6 bases). CDR3 length: 16 residues. V dropped 3 bases and J dropped 4 bases, with 16 bases sitting between them. CDR3 region: CASSFSKGGTNQPQHF. The DNA for the CDR3 is TGTGCCAGCAGTTTTTCCAAGGGGGGAACGAATCAGCCCCAGCATTTT.

This clonotype has a count of ten or more. This chain joins TRBV7-2 and TRBJ2-1, with TRBD2 matching over 9 bases. The length of the CDR3 is 18 residues. Germline-derived CDR1 and CDR2 are SGHTA and FQGNSA. V lost 5 bases to trimming and J lost 7 bases; unmatched junction nucleotides: 18. The CDR3 here is CASSTRTPGLAVWNEQFF. The CDR3 region has the DNA TGTGCCAGCAGCACGAGAACGCCGGGACTAGCAGTGTGGAATGAGCAGTTCTTC.

The genes are TRBV29-1 and TRBJ2-1; D is uncertain. V was shortened by 4 bases and J by 12 bases, with 10 bases between the two germline ends. Germline assignment: CDR1 SQVTM and CDR2 ANQGSEA. The CDR3 has 10 residues. DNA of the CDR3: TGCAGCGTTGTGGGGTCTGCGCAGTTCTTC. Protein product: CSVVGSAQFF.

Ten or more counts support this clonotype. The chain couples TRBV4-1 to TRBJ1-4, with no clear D. CDR3 length equals 15 residues. With 1 base removed from V and 7 bases from J, the gap between germline ends came to 13 bases. Germline assignment: CDR1 MGHRA and CDR2 YSYEKL. CDR3 nucleotides: TGCGCCAGCAGCCAAGTCCTGGGTTTTGGTGAAAAACTGTTTTTT. This translates into CASSQVLGFGEKLFF.

This clonotype was seen at least ten times. The V and J genes are TRBV10-3 and TRBJ2-7; D uncertain. CDR3 length: 12 amino acids. V gave up 10 bases and J gave up 2 bases, with 12 bases separating them. CDR1 and CDR2 from the germline V gene are ENHRY and SYGVKD. The CDR3 sequence is CATGVHTYEQYF. The CDR3 DNA is TGTGCCACTGGAGTCCATACCTACGAGCAGTACTTC.

This clonotype has a count of ten or more. This chain joins TRBV5-6 and TRBJ2-7, with 9 bases matching TRBD1. Germline V gene data show CDR1 as SGHDT and CDR2 as YYEEEE. There are 15 residues in the CDR3. After removal of 4 bases from V and 6 bases from J, the junction contained 11 bases not matched to a gene. The CDR3 here is CASSPDHRGRGEQYV. The CDR3 bases are TGTGCCAGCAGCCCGGATCACAGGGGGCGAGGCGAGCAGTACGTC.

This clonotype showed up many times. This rearrangement joins TRBV12-3 or TRBV12-4 to TRBJ1-2, with 8 nucleotides matching TRBD1. The CDR3 contains 14 residues. With V trimmed by 6 bases and J by 7 bases, 10 bases remained unmatched. The CDR3 is CASREQGAHSGYTF. Written as DNA, the CDR3 is TGTGCCAGCAGGGAGCAGGGGGCGCATAGTGGCTACACCTTC.

Ten or more counts support this clonotype. V usage is TRBV28 and J usage is TRBJ2-2; D gene ambiguous. V was cut by 7 bases and J by 4 bases, with 10 bases left in between. Germline CDR1 reads MDHEN; CDR2 reads SYDVKM. The CDR3 covers 13 residues. DNA of the CDR3: TGTGCCAGCATCCAAAAGGGCACCGGGGAGCTGTTTTTT. It codes for CASIQKGTGELFF.

This chain links TRBV19 with TRBJ1-1; TRBD1 matches 9 bases. The CDR3 covers 15 residues. Germline V lookup: CDR1 LNHDA, CDR2 SQIVND (reference sequence). The junction had 10 bases not matched to a gene; V was cut back by 3 bases and J by 8 bases. The CDR3 spells CASSMRQGGFAEAFF. CDR3 sequence (DNA): TGTGCCAGTAGTATGAGACAGGGGGGTTTTGCGGAAGCTTTCTTT. The entire variable domain, with the rest obtained from reference TRBV19 and TRBJ1-1, is as follows: DGGITQSPKYLFRKEGQNVTLSCEQNLNHDAMYWYRQDPGQGLRLIYYSQIVNDFQKGDIAEGYSVSREKKESFPLTVTSAQKNPTAFYLCASSMRQGGFAEAFFGQGTRLTVV.

Many counts were recorded for this clonotype. The V and J genes are TRBV27 and TRBJ2-1, with no clear D. Trimming cost V 3 bases and J 6 bases, with 15 bases left between them. In germline, CDR1 is MNHEY, CDR2 SMNVEV (reference sequence). This CDR3 is built from 15 residues. The CDR3 sequence: CASSLNPPVGNEQFF. CDR3 DNA sequence: TGTGCCAGCAGTTTGAATCCGCCGGTTGGCAATGAGCAGTTCTTC.

With regard to this clonotype: This clone may be a read error of a much larger clone one base away. The chain uses TRBV3-1 and TRBJ2-3; D gene ambiguous. Germline CDR1 and CDR2: LGHDT and YNNKEL (reference sequence). V shed 1 base and J shed 6 bases, with 11 bases lying between them. The CDR3 is made up of 14 amino acids. The CDR3 nucleotides are TGTGCCAGCAGCCAAGCACCGGGTGGGGATACGCAGTATTTT. Protein product: CASSQAPGGDTQYF.

This clonotype was detected many times. The gene calls are TRBV5-4 and TRBJ2-3; D is undetermined. The ends were cut back, 6 bases at V and 2 bases at J, with 13 bases in the middle. Germline CDR1 and CDR2: SGHNT and YYREEE (reference sequence). The CDR3 consists of 14 residues. The CDR3 sequence: CASNDDIHTDTQYF. The CDR3 nucleotides are TGTGCCAGCAACGACGACATTCACACAGATACGCAGTATTTT. The full variable domain, its missing parts supplied by reference TRBV5-4 and TRBJ2-3, is ETGVTQSPTHLIKTRGQQVTLRCSSQSGHNTVSWYQQALGQGPQFIFQYYREEENGRGNFPPRFSGLQFPNYSSELNVNALELDDSALYLCASNDDIHTDTQYFGPGTRLTVL.

This clonotype has ten or more counts. V gene TRBV20-1 combines with J gene TRBJ2-1; D uncertain. Germline loops: CDR1 DFQATT, CDR2 SNEGSKA (reference sequence). This CDR3 is built from 11 residues. Trimming shortened V by 3 bases and J by 3 bases, and 3 bases separated the two germline ends. The CDR3 DNA reads TGCAGTGCTAGCGTCTACAATGAGCAGTTCTTC. This sequence encodes CSASVYNEQFF.

This clonotype was detected many times. The chain employs TRBV11-3 and TRBJ2-1, with 7 bases matching TRBD2. Looked up from germline, CDR1 is SGHNT and CDR2 is YENEEA. V was pared by 3 bases and J by 1 base, with 6 bases of the junction left unmatched. The CDR3 totals 16 residues. The CDR3 DNA is TGTGCCAGCAGCTTCCGCGGGAGAACGTCCTACAATGAGCAGTTCTTC. Its translation is CASSFRGRTSYNEQFF.

This clonotype has just a few counts. J is TRBJ2-7 and V is TRBV10-2; 10 positions agree with TRBD1. V shed 2 bases and J 6 bases; nucleotides not matched to a gene: 7. This CDR3 spans 15 amino acids. Germline assignment: CDR1 WSHSY and CDR2 SAAADI. The CDR3 sequence is CASSEPDRGRAEQYF. The CDR3 DNA reads TGCGCCAGCAGTGAGCCGGACAGGGGGAGGGCCGAGCAGTACTTC.

This clonotype was found many times. V usage is TRBV11-3 and J usage is TRBJ2-1; 10 bases map to TRBD2. The J segment lost 7 bases and the V segment lost 5 bases, leaving 8 bases of the junction unmatched. This CDR3 has 15 amino acids. Germline lookup yields CDR1 SGHNT and CDR2 YENEEA. The CDR3 sequence: CASSKLAGPVNEQFF. The CDR3 coding sequence is TGTGCCAGCAGCAAACTAGCGGGGCCTGTAAATGAGCAGTTCTTC.

This clonotype showed up many times. V gene TRBV20-1 combines with J gene TRBJ1-5; no reliable D call. With 3 bases removed from V and 0 bases from J, the gap between germline ends came to 12 bases. Per germline, CDR1 DFQATT and CDR2 SNEGSKA (reference sequence). The CDR3 is 15 amino acids. The CDR3 region has the DNA TGCAGTGCTAGGAACCTGGCTTATAGCAATCAGCCCCAGCATTTT. This translates into CSARNLAYSNQPQHF.

This clonotype was counted at least ten times. V is TRBV27 and J is TRBJ2-3, with 8 bases that match TRBD2. The CDR3 is 14 amino acids. The junction had 5 bases not matched to a gene; V was cut back by 5 bases and J by 4 bases. Looked up from germline, CDR1 is MNHEY and CDR2 is SMNVEV (reference sequence). This CDR3 reads CASSILAGSDTQYF. CDR3 sequence (DNA): TGTGCCAGCAGTATTTTAGCGGGATCAGATACGCAGTATTTT.

This clonotype appeared a few times. V usage is TRBV24-1 and J usage is TRBJ1-1; D is perhaps TRBD1 (5 bases). The CDR3 consists of 16 residues. CDR1 KGHDR and CDR2 SFDVKD come from the germline V gene. V lost 1 base to trimming and J lost 2 bases, with 13 bases between them. The CDR3 bases are TGTGCCACCAGTGATTTCGGGACCCAAGCAAACACTGAAGCTTTCTTT. Its protein product is CATSDFGTQANTEAFF.

This clonotype was seen many times. The chain carries TRBV2 and TRBJ1-6; no clear D. Deletions cut 0 bases from V and 0 bases from J, with 9 bases between. The CDR3 has 17 amino acids. Germline-derived CDR1 and CDR2 are SNHLY and FYNNEI. The CDR3 DNA reads TGTGCCAGCAGTGAAGCTGGACCGAGCTCCTATAATTCACCCCTCCACTTT. Translating it yields CASSEAGPSSYNSPLHF.